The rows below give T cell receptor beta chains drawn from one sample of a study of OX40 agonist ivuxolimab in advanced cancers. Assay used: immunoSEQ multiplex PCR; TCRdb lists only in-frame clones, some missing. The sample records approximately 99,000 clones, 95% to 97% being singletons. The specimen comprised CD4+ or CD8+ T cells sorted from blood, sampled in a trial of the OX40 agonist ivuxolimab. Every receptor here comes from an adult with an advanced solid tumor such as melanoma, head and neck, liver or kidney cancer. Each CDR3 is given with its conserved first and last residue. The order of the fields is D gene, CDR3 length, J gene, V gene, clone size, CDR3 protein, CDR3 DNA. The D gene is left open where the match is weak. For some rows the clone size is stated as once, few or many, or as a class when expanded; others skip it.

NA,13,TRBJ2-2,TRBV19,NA,CASTPQGAGELFF,TGTGCCAGTACTCCACAGGGAGCCGGGGAGCTGTTTTTT
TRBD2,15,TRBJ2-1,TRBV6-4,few,CASSVDSGSVGEQFF,TGTGCCAGCAGTGTTGATAGCGGGAGCGTAGGTGAGCAGTTCTTC
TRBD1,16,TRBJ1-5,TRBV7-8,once,CASSRDSGLGNQPQHF,TGTGCCAGCAGCCGGGACAGTGGTTTGGGCAATCAGCCCCAGCATTTT
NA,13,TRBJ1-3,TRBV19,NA,CASEDSSGNTIYF,TGTGCCTCTGAGGACAGCTCTGGAAACACCATATATTTT
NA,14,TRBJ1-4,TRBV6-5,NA,CASRDRRGNEKLFF,TGTGCCAGCAGGGACCGCAGGGGCAATGAAAAACTGTTTTTT
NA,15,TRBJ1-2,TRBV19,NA,CATSSPTGPFYGYTF,TGTGCCACCTCCTCCCCGACAGGACCTTTCTATGGCTACACCTTC
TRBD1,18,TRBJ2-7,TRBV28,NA,CASSLRFGTGATSYEQYF,TGTGCCAGCAGTTTGCGTTTTGGGACAGGCGCTACCTCCTACGAGCAGTACTTC
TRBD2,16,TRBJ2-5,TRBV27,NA,CASSFVGLAAQETQYF,TGTGCCAGCAGTTTCGTGGGTCTAGCGGCCCAAGAGACCCAGTACTTC
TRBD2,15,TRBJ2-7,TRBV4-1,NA,CASSQDVAGGYEQYF,TGCGCCAGCAGCCAAGACGTAGCGGGAGGGTACGAGCAGTACTTC
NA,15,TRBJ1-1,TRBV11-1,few,CASSLKGGINTEAFF,TGTGCCAGCAGCTTAAAAGGGGGAATTAACACTGAAGCTTTCTTT
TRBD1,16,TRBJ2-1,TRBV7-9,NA,CASSLGYGQGHNEQFF,TGTGCCAGCAGCTTGGGTTATGGACAGGGACACAATGAGCAGTTCTTC
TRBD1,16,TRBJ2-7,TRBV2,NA,CASSGREGTGSYEQYF,TGTGCCAGCAGTGGTAGAGAAGGGACAGGTTCCTACGAGCAGTACTTC
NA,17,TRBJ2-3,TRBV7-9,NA,CASSLAQGIPSTDTQYF,TGTGCCAGCAGCTTAGCTCAGGGGATTCCTAGCACAGATACGCAGTATTTT
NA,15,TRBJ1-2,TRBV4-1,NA,CASSLTKGGDYGYTF,TGCGCCAGCAGTCTTACGAAGGGGGGCGACTATGGCTACACCTTC
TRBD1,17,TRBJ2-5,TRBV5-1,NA,CASSLADLDRARETQYF,TGCGCCAGCAGCTTGGCGGATTTGGACAGGGCGCGGGAGACCCAGTACTTC
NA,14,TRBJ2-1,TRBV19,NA,CASSLWGARNEQFF,TGTGCCAGTAGCCTGTGGGGGGCGCGAAATGAGCAGTTCTTC
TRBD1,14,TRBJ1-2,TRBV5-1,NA,CASSLNSGGEGYTF,TGCGCCAGCAGCTTGAATTCAGGGGGAGAGGGCTACACCTTC